This note documents a single TCR beta chain sequence. Its target is not known. The germline and genes are mouse ones. The read is 1 residue too short to cover the CDR3 end, so that end is filled in from the germline J gene. Clones were sequenced by immunoSEQ multiplex PCR, and TCRdb holds only the in-frame ones, with some missing. In the table there are 7,500 to 9,000 clones, around 45% of which are singletons. CDR1 is KGHPV, CDR2 FQNQEV, per germline (reference sequence). V was cut by 2 bases and J by 2 bases, with 6 bases left in between. The CDR3 totals 13 residues. Time point given: mouse harvest day 7 after allogeneic transplant. Tail vein injection delivered 10^7 T-cell-depleted bone marrow cells and 10^6 splenic CD5+ T cells. This specimen comes from a study of tissue T cells after allogeneic stem cell transplantation. Broader study findings: Limitations included a small, clinically heterogeneous cohort and limited sampling depth.

This chain connects TRBV26 to TRBJ1-1; D is possibly TRBD1 (5 bases). Sequencing used gut tissue. This receptor was identified in a female BALB/c mouse given C57BL/6 T cells with graft-versus-host disease after an allogeneic hematopoietic cell transplant. CDR3 residues: CASSLGHNTEVFF. The part of the CDR3 DNA that was read is TGTGCCAGCAGTCTGGGACACAACACAGAAGTCTTC.